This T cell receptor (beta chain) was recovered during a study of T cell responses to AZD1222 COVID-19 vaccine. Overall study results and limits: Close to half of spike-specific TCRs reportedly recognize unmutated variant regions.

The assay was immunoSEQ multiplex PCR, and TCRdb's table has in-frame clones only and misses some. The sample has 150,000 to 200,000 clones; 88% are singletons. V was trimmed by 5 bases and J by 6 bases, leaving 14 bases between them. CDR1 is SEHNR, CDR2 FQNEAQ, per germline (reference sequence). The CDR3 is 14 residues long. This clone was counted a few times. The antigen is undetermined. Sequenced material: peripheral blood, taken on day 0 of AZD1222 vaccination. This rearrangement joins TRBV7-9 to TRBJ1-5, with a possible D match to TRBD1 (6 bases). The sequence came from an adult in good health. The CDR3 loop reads CASSTGTKLQPQHF. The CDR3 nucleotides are TGTGCCAGCAGCACCGGGACAAAGCTTCAGCCCCAGCATTTT.